Here is one T cell receptor (beta chain) with its context. Amplification of TCR beta CDR3 regions was performed using RNA transcripts as template. The HTBI primer set drove a first-round RT-PCR of the TCR CDR3. MiXCR, applied by TCRdb to the multiplex PCR reads, yields one record per CDR3 protein. The repertoire consists of over 700,000 distinct CDR3 sequences, with around a sixth occurring once and the leading ten covering approximately 15%. Patients aged 18 to 65 had newly diagnosed hyperthyroidism of under 2 months' duration. Progressors' blood was drawn at hyperthyroidism diagnosis, before ophthalmopathy symptoms. The PBMCs studied were ones that came from about 10 ml fresh peripheral blood. This sample was taken from a study of T cells in Graves' hyperthyroidism and ophthalmopathy. V lost 3 bases, J lost 0 bases, and 12 bases lay in between. The CDR3 has 16 residues. In germline, CDR1 is SQVTM, CDR2 ANQGSEA.

The sequence came from a woman between 50 and 59 years old with Graves' hyperthyroidism that later progressed to Graves' ophthalmopathy. Sequenced sample: blood. The chain links TRBV29-1 to TRBJ2-6, with a weak D call TRBD2 (5 bases). The CDR3 is CSVEDFPSSGANVLTF. The CDR3 coding sequence is TGCAGCGTTGAGGACTTCCCCAGCTCTGGGGCCAACGTCCTGACTTTC.